Presented here are 12 T cell receptor beta chains from one specimen sequenced in a study of blood T cell repertoires in COVID-19. The table came from immunoSEQ multiplex PCR; TCRdb's copy has only in-frame clones and leaves some out. The sample yields about 210,000 clones, approximately 84% seen once. Specimen: peripheral blood. All receptors come from a woman between 45 and 60 years old with active or convalescent COVID-19.

This clone was seen just once. The chain has TRBV28 and TRBJ1-1, with D possibly being TRBD1 (6 bases). The germline V gene encodes CDR1 MDHEN and CDR2 SYDVKM. The CDR3 covers 13 residues. Trimming left V 5 bases short and J 3 bases short, with 10 bases between. The CDR3, as DNA: TGTGCCAGCAGTCTCGGGGGGCACACTGAAGCTTTCTTT. Translation gives CASSLGGHTEAFF.

The J gene is TRBJ2-3, the V gene TRBV2, with a possible D match to TRBD2 (6 bases). V was shortened by 6 bases and J by 4 bases, with 17 bases between the two germline ends. In germline, CDR1 is SNHLY, CDR2 FYNNEI. The CDR3 totals 15 residues. The CDR3 loop is CASSVAEGTADTQYF. The CDR3 DNA sequence: TGTGCCAGCAGCGTAGCGGAGGGGACCGCAGATACGCAGTATTTT. The full variable domain, in which reference TRBV2 and TRBJ2-3 provide the parts outside the CDR3, is EPEVTQTPSHQVTQMGQEVILRCVPISNHLYFYWYRQILGQKVEFLVSFYNNEISEKSEIFDDQFSVERPDGSNFTLKIRSTKLEDSAMYFCASSVAEGTADTQYFGPGTRLTVL.

The chain is built from TRBV5-6 and TRBJ1-3; 7 bases agree with TRBD1. This CDR3 has 14 residues. The V gene end was trimmed by 0 bases and the J gene end by 4 bases; junction bases not matched to a gene: 1. Germline CDR1 reads SGHDT; CDR2 reads YYEEEE. The CDR3 DNA reads TGTGCCAGCAGCTTGGGGGACAGAGGAAACACCATATATTTT. Its translation: CASSLGDRGNTIYF.

This clone was detected a few times. V usage is TRBV6-1 and J usage is TRBJ1-6; D is unclear. Per germline, CDR1 MNHNS and CDR2 SASEGT. Trimming pared 0 bases from V and 7 bases from J, leaving 7 bases between. The CDR3 runs 14 residues. CDR3 nucleotide sequence: TGTGCCAGCAGTGAAGCGCATCAGAATTCACCCCTCCACTTT. It translates to CASSEAHQNSPLHF.

This chain links TRBV3-1 (or the pseudogene TRBV3-2) with TRBJ2-3; 12 nucleotides match TRBD2. The CDR3 is made up of 16 amino acids. Germline CDR1 is LGHDT and CDR2 is YNNKEL (reference sequence). V shed 4 bases and J 5 bases; nucleotides not matched to a gene: 7. CDR3 loop: CASSRTSGTVRDTQYF. CDR3 coding DNA: TGTGCCAGCAGCCGGACTAGCGGGACCGTCAGAGATACGCAGTATTTT.

This clone was found a few times. This sequence joins TRBV19 and TRBJ1-1; no clear D. CDR1 is LNHDA and CDR2 is SQIVND in the germline V gene (reference sequence). Deletions cut 8 bases from V and 1 base from J, with 14 bases between. The CDR3 length is 14 residues. The CDR3 nucleotides read TGTGCCAGTCAGGAAAGGTTATCGAACACTGAAGCTTTCTTT. This sequence encodes CASQERLSNTEAFF.

The chain uses TRBV6-5 and TRBJ2-1; TRBD2 matches 12 bases. The V gene's germline CDR1 is MNHEY and CDR2 SVGAGI. With 2 bases clipped from V and 8 bases from J, the junction kept 7 bases outside the gene matches. The CDR3 has 16 residues. For the CDR3, the DNA is TGTGCCAGCAGTTACCCGACTAGCGGGGGCCTGGATGAGCAGTTCTTC. Translated: CASSYPTSGGLDEQFF.

The chain has TRBV6-5 and TRBJ2-1, with 7 positions matching TRBD1. The J segment lost 3 bases and the V segment lost 4 bases, leaving 3 bases of the junction unmatched. Germline CDR1 is MNHEY and CDR2 is SVGAGI. The CDR3 extends over 14 amino acids. The CDR3, as DNA: TGTGCCAGCAGTTTTAGGGGGCTCTACAATGAGCAGTTCTTC. Residues: CASSFRGLYNEQFF.

The chain couples TRBV27 to TRBJ2-1; a weak D match, TRBD2 (6 bases). V was clipped by 5 bases and J by 9 bases, with 20 bases between them. Germline V lookup: CDR1 MNHEY, CDR2 SMNVEV (reference sequence). This CDR3 spans 15 amino acids. The CDR3 loop reads CASSGLGTSEAEQFF. The CDR3 nucleotides read TGTGCCAGCAGTGGTCTGGGGACTTCCGAAGCTGAGCAGTTCTTC.

This clone was picked up one time. The chain is built from TRBV27 and TRBJ2-5, with no clear D. Germline V gene lookup returns CDR1 MNHEY and CDR2 SMNVEV (reference sequence). The CDR3 has 13 residues. The germline V and J ends were trimmed by 4 bases and 0 bases, with 6 bases remaining between them. As DNA, the CDR3 is TGTGCCAGCAGTTCCCAGAACCAAGAGACCCAGTACTTC. Its translation: CASSSQNQETQYF.

J is TRBJ2-1 and V is TRBV28, with D perhaps matching TRBD2 (6 bases). Per germline, CDR1 MDHEN and CDR2 SYDVKM. V gave up 8 bases and J gave up 4 bases, with 21 bases separating them. The CDR3 runs to 16 residues. The CDR3: CASSSSSAQSYNEQFF. The CDR3 DNA follows: TGTGCCAGCTCGTCATCTAGCGCTCAATCGTACAATGAGCAGTTCTTC.

The chain combines TRBV3-1 (or the pseudogene TRBV3-2) with TRBJ1-2; the match to TRBD1 covers 8 bases. The CDR3 length is 16 residues. The ends lost 5 bases at V and 3 bases at J; junction bases unmatched: 11. The V gene's germline CDR1 is LGHDT and CDR2 YNNKEL (reference sequence). CDR3 loop: CASSTRTGSMDYGYTF. The DNA for the CDR3 is TGTGCCAGCAGCACTCGGACAGGGTCGATGGACTATGGCTACACCTTC.